This T cell receptor beta chain originates from a study of shared clonotypes between healthy human individuals. Study information: Every donor yielded three CD4 naive, three CD4 memory, two CD8 naive and one CD8 memory plate.

TCRdb's table, derived via immunoSEQ multiplex PCR, lists solely in-frame clones and lacks some. The table records about 660,000 clones, 74% of them present only once. In germline, CDR1 is MNHEY, CDR2 SMNVEV (reference sequence). V was pared by 2 bases and J by 2 bases, with 15 bases between. The CDR3 is 16 residues long. Input material: memory CD4+ T cells sorted from blood. Subset indicated: CD45RA-negative fraction. The chain couples TRBV27 to TRBJ1-2, with D maybe TRBD1 (6 bases). This clonotype was obtained from a woman in her twenties or thirties in good health. The CDR3 reads CASSLRGHPSNYGYTF. CDR3 bases: TGTGCCAGCAGTTTAAGGGGACACCCGTCCAACTATGGCTACACCTTC.